The clone carrying this T cell receptor beta chain came up a few times. What it binds is unknown. This CDR3 is built from 15 residues. V gave up 0 bases and J gave up 2 bases, with 10 bases separating them. The V gene's germline CDR1 is SGHAT and CDR2 FQNNGV. This entry comes from a study of beta chain features in type 1 diabetes. Study-level background: The study found patients and healthy donors alike in age, gender and cell yields. Study outcomes and limitations: Moderate yet significant TCRB CDR3 shortening was seen in Type 1 diabetes patients in all four CD4+ subsets.

What was sequenced were expressed TCRB transcripts, since all of the isolated RNA had been reverse transcribed. It was found that naive, central memory and regulatory T cell samples averaged about 3.5 million reads. Measured with immunoSEQ multiplex PCR; TCRdb has only the in-frame clones, and not every one. This sample has around 310,000 clones, with 13% found just once. This receptor was obtained from a woman aged 18-35 years with type 1 diabetes. The specimen was naive CD4+ T cells from blood. This sequence joins TRBV11-2 and TRBJ2-5, with TRBD2 as a possible D gene (6 bases). The CDR3 region is CASSLDGRQQETQYF. The CDR3, as DNA: TGTGCCAGCAGCTTAGATGGGAGGCAGCAAGAGACCCAGTACTTC.